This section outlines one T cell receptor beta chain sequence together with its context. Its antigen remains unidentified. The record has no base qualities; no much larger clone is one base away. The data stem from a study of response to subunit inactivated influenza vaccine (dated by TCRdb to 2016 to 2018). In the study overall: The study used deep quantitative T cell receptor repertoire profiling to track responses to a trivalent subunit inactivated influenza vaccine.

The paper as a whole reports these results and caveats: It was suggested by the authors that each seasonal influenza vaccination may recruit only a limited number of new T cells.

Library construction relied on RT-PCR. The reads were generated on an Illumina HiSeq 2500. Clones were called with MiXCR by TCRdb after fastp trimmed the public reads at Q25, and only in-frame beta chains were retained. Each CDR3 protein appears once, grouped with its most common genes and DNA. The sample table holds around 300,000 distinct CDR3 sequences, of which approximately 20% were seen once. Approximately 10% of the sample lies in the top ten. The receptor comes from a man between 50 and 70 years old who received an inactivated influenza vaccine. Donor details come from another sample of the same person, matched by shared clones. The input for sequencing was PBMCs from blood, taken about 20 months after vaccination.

The nucleotides read TGTGCCAGCACCCTAGAGGGGGGGAGAAAAAACTATGAAGCTTTCTTT. It translates to CASTLEGGRKNYEAFF. The chain is made from TRBV27 and TRBJ1-1; the D segment could be TRBD1, given 6 matching bases. The CDR3 holds 16 amino acids from the cysteine to the phenylalanine. Only the CDR3 portion is preserved as DNA: 48 bases, with reading frame beginning at the first base. According to the germline V gene (reference sequence), CDR1 reads MNHEY and CDR2 reads SMNVEV. Deletion took 7 bases off V and 7 bases off J, with a span of 25 bases between the germline ends.